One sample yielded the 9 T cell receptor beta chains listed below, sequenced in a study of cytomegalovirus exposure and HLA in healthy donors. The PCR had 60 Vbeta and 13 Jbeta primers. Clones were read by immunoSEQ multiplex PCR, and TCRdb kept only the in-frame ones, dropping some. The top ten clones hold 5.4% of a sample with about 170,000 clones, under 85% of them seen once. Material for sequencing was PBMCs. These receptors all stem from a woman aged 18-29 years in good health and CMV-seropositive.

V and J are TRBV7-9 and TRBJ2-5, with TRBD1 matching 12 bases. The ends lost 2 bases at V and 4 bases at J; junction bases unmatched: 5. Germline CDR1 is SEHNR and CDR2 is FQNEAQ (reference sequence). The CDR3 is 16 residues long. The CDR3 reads CASSLPGQGAGETQYF. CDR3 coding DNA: TGTGCCAGCAGCTTACCGGGACAGGGGGCGGGAGAGACCCAGTACTTC.

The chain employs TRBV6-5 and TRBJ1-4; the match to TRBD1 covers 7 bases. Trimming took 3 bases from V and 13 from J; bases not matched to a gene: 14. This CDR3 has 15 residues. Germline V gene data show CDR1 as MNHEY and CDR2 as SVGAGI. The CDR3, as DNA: TGTGCCAGCAGTTATTCGCAAGGGGGACAGTGGGGACTGTTTTTT. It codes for CASSYSQGGQWGLFF.

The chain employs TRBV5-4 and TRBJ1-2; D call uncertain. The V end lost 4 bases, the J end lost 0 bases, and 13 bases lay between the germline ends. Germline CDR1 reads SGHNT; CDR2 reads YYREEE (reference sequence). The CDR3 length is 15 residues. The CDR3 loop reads CASSHSTGANYGYTF. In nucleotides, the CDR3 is TGTGCCAGCAGCCATTCGACTGGAGCTAACTATGGCTACACCTTC.

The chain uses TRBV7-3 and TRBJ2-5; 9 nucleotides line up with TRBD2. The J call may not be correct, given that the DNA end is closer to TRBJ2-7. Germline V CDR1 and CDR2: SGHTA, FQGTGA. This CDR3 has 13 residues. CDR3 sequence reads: CASSIGTSNEQYF. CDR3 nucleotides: TGTGCCAGCAGCATCGGGACTAGCAACGAGCAGTACTTC.

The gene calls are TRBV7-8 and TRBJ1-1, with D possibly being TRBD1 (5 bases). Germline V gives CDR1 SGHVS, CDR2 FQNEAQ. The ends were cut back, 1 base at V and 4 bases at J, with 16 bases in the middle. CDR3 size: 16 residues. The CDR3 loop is CASSLDMTGGGTEAFF. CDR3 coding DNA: TGTGCCAGCAGCTTAGATATGACGGGGGGAGGCACTGAAGCTTTCTTT. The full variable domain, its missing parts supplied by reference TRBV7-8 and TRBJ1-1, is GAGVSQSPRYKVAKRGQDVALRCDPISGHVSLFWYQQALGQGPEFLTYFQNEAQLDKSGLPSDRFFAERPEGSVSTLKIQRTQQEDSAVYLCASSLDMTGGGTEAFFGQGTRLTVV.

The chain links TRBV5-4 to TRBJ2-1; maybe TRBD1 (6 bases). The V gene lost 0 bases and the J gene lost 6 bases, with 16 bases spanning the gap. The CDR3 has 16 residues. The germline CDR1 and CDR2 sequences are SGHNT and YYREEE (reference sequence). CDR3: CASSLEGDRGFNEQFF. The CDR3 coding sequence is TGTGCCAGCAGCTTGGAGGGGGATAGGGGTTTCAATGAGCAGTTCTTC.

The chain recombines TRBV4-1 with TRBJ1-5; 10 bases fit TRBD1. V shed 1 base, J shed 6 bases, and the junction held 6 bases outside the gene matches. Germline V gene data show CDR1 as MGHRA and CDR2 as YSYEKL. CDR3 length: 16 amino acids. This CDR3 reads CASSQGGTGEGQPQHF. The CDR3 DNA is TGCGCCAGCAGCCAAGGCGGGACAGGGGAGGGTCAGCCCCAGCATTTT.

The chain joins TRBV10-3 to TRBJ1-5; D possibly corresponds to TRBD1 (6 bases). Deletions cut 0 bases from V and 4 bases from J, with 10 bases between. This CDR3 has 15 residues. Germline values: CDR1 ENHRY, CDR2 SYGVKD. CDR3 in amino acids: CAISESSRGNQPQHF. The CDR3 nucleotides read TGTGCCATCAGTGAGTCGAGCAGGGGTAATCAGCCCCAGCATTTT.

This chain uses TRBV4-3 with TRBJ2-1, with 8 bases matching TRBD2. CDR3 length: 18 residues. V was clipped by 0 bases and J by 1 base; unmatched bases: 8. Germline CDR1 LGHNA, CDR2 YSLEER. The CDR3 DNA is TGCGCCAGCAGCCAAGATTCCAGCGGGGGAGCTTCCTACAATGAGCAGTTCTTC. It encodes CASSQDSSGGASYNEQFF.